A selection of T cell receptor beta chains follows, all from one sample in a study of blood T cell repertoires in COVID-19. Sequencing used immunoSEQ multiplex PCR; TCRdb keeps in-frame clones, though not all of them. Of under 250,000 clones in the sample, approximately 80% were seen once. The sample consisted of PBMCs or T cells enriched from blood (not recorded which). Source of these receptors: a man aged 25 to 40 with acute COVID-19. Each CDR3 is given with its conserved first and last residue. A D gene is named only where the DNA matches it firmly. Not every row has a clone size; where given, it reads once, few, many or a size class.

TRBJ1-2 | . | TRBV29-1 | . | TGCAGCGTTGCTTCCGGGGACTATGGCTACACCTTC | CSVASGDYGYTF
TRBJ2-2 | . | TRBV13 | . | TGTGCCAGCACCCCCAAGAGAACCGGGGAGCTGTTTTTT | CASTPKRTGELFF
TRBJ2-5 | TRBD1 | TRBV11-2 | . | TGTGCCAGCAGCCAGGGGTGGGGACAGGGCGAGACCCAGTACTTC | CASSQGWGQGETQYF
TRBJ2-7 | TRBD1 | TRBV27 | . | TGTGCCAGCAGCAAAGGACAGGGAGGCTACGAGCAGTACTTC | CASSKGQGGYEQYF
TRBJ2-3 | TRBD1 | TRBV6-5 | . | TGTGCCAGCAGTTATAGTATAGAGGGGGCAAATACGCAGTATTTT | CASSYSIEGANTQYF
TRBJ1-3 | . | TRBV10-1 | . | TGCGCCAGCAGTGAGCAGGTCTCTGGAAACACCATATATTTT | CASSEQVSGNTIYF
TRBJ1-6 | . | TRBV19 | . | TGTGCCAGTAGTATCCAGGGGATGGGTAATTCACCCCTCCACTTT | CASSIQGMGNSPLHF
TRBJ2-5 | TRBD2 | TRBV30 | . | TGTGCCTGGAGTTCACTAGCGGAGACCCAGTACTTC | CAWSSLAETQYF
TRBJ1-1 | . | TRBV9 | . | TGTGCCAGCAGCGTTAAAGTGAACATGAACACTGAAGCTTTCTTT | CASSVKVNMNTEAFF
TRBJ2-1 | TRBD2 | TRBV28 | . | TGTGCCAGCAGGGGACTAGCGGGGGTTGGTGAGCAGTTCTTC | CASRGLAGVGEQFF
TRBJ1-4 | TRBD1 | TRBV5-4 | . | TGTGCCAGCAGCTTGGATCAGGGACAGACACGTGAAAAACTGTTTTTT | CASSLDQGQTREKLFF
TRBJ2-7 | . | TRBV4-1 | . | TGCGCCAGCAGCCAAGTGCTCGACAGAATCTACGAGCAGTACTTC | CASSQVLDRIYEQYF
TRBJ2-3 | . | TRBV2 | . | TGTGCCAGCAGTGGTCTACTACTTACTGAAGATACGCAGTATTTT | CASSGLLLTEDTQYF
TRBJ2-4 | . | TRBV7-2 | . | TGTGCCAGCAGCTTAGCGGGAAGGGGAACAAACATTCAGTACTTC | CASSLAGRGTNIQYF
TRBJ1-5 | TRBD1 | TRBV6-5 | . | TGTGCCAGCAGCAGGACAGGGCAGGGCCAGCCCCAGCATTTT | CASSRTGQGQPQHF
TRBJ1-2 | TRBD1 | TRBV28 | . | TGTGCCAGCAGTTTGACAGGGTTTTATGGCTACACCTTC | CASSLTGFYGYTF
TRBJ2-1 | TRBD2 | TRBV6-1 | . | TGTGCCAGCAGTGTCACCCTAGCGGGGGGCTCCTCCTACAATGAGCAGTTCTTC | CASSVTLAGGSSYNEQFF
TRBJ2-1 | TRBD1 | TRBV7-2 | few | TGTGCCAGCAGCTTATTTAGGGGGCACTCCTACAATGAGCAGTTCTTC | CASSLFRGHSYNEQFF
TRBJ2-3 | TRBD1 | TRBV25-1 | . | TGTGCCAGCAGTGAAGTCGGACAGGGGCAAGAAGATACGCAGTATTTT | CASSEVGQGQEDTQYF
TRBJ1-2 | TRBD1 | TRBV19 | . | TGTGCCAGTAGTACCAGGGACAGGAGCAATGGCTACACCTTC | CASSTRDRSNGYTF
TRBJ2-5 | TRBD2 | TRBV10-3 | . | TGTGCCACCTCCGGACTAGCGGGGCAAGAGACCCAGTACTTC | CATSGLAGQETQYF
TRBJ1-4 | . | TRBV23-1 | . | TGCGCCAGCAGTCAAAACCTACAGGGAGGGAGGGAAAAACTGTTTTTT | CASSQNLQGGREKLFF
TRBJ2-7 | TRBD2 | TRBV19 | . | TGTGCCAGTAGTATTGTTAGCGGGGGCGCGGGTTCCTACGAGCAGTACTTC | CASSIVSGGAGSYEQYF
TRBJ2-7 | TRBD1 | TRBV5-4 | . | TGTGCCAGCAGCGTTCGGGACAGGGCCTACGAGCAGTACTTC | CASSVRDRAYEQYF
TRBJ1-4 | . | TRBV2 | once | TGTGCCAGCAACCAAAGGAGCAGGGTGGAGGAAAAACTGTTTTTT | CASNQRSRVEEKLFF
TRBJ1-2 | . | TRBV6-5 | . | TGTGCCAGCGCCTCCGCCCCGAGGAGCTATGGCTACACCTTC | CASASAPRSYGYTF
TRBJ2-5 | . | TRBV6-1 | . | TGTGCCAGCAGTGAAGGCCCGAGGGAAAAAGAGACCCAGTACTTC | CASSEGPREKETQYF
TRBJ1-1 | . | TRBV5-1 | . | TGCGCCAGCAGCTCCGTGGGGGGGCGCATGAACACTGAAGCTTTCTTT | CASSSVGGRMNTEAFF
TRBJ1-2 | . | TRBV2 | once | TGTGCCAGCAGGGGGGCCACTACTAACTATGGCTACACCTTC | CASRGATTNYGYTF
TRBJ1-1 | . | TRBV10-3 | few | TGTGCCATCAGTGAGCGGCAGGGTTCCACTGAAGCTTTCTTT | CAISERQGSTEAFF
TRBJ1-6 | TRBD1 | TRBV19 | . | TGTGCCAGTAGTATACCCCAGGGGGCGATCCTTTTTAATTCACCCCTCCACTTT | CASSIPQGAILFNSPLHF
TRBJ2-7 | TRBD2 | TRBV6-2/TRBV6-3 | . | TGTGCCAGCAGTTACTCACTAGCGGGGAGCTCCTACGAGCAGTACTTC | CASSYSLAGSSYEQYF
TRBJ2-1 | TRBD2 | TRBV9 | . | TGTGCCAGCAGCGTAGCGGGGGGTCTAAACAATGAGCAGTTCTTC | CASSVAGGLNNEQFF
TRBJ1-5 | . | TRBV5-1 | . | TGCGCCAGCAGCTTGGCCGCGGCAGATTACAATCAGCCCCAGCATTTT | CASSLAAADYNQPQHF
TRBJ1-5 | TRBD1 | TRBV6-1 | . | TGTGCCAGCAGTGAATACAGGGGTGGTCAGCCCCAGCATTTT | CASSEYRGGQPQHF
TRBJ1-6 | TRBD1 | TRBV25-1 | . | TGTGCCAGCAGTGGACAGGGGCTCTATAATTCACCCCTCCACTTT | CASSGQGLYNSPLHF
TRBJ2-5 | TRBD2 | TRBV5-4 | once | TGTGCCAGCAGCCGGACTTCTAGCGGCAAAGAGACCCAGTACTTC | CASSRTSSGKETQYF
TRBJ1-6 | . | TRBV4-1 | once | TGCGCCAGCAGCCAAGGGACATCGTATAATTCACCCCTCCACTTT | CASSQGTSYNSPLHF
TRBJ1-2 | TRBD1 | TRBV5-4 | . | TGTGCCAGCAGCCTGGAGACAGGGGCCTATGGCTACACCTTC | CASSLETGAYGYTF
TRBJ2-1 | TRBD2 | TRBV11-3 | . | TGTGCCAGCAGCTTAGAGCTTAGCGGGGGGAGCTCCTACAATGAGCAGTTCTTC | CASSLELSGGSSYNEQFF